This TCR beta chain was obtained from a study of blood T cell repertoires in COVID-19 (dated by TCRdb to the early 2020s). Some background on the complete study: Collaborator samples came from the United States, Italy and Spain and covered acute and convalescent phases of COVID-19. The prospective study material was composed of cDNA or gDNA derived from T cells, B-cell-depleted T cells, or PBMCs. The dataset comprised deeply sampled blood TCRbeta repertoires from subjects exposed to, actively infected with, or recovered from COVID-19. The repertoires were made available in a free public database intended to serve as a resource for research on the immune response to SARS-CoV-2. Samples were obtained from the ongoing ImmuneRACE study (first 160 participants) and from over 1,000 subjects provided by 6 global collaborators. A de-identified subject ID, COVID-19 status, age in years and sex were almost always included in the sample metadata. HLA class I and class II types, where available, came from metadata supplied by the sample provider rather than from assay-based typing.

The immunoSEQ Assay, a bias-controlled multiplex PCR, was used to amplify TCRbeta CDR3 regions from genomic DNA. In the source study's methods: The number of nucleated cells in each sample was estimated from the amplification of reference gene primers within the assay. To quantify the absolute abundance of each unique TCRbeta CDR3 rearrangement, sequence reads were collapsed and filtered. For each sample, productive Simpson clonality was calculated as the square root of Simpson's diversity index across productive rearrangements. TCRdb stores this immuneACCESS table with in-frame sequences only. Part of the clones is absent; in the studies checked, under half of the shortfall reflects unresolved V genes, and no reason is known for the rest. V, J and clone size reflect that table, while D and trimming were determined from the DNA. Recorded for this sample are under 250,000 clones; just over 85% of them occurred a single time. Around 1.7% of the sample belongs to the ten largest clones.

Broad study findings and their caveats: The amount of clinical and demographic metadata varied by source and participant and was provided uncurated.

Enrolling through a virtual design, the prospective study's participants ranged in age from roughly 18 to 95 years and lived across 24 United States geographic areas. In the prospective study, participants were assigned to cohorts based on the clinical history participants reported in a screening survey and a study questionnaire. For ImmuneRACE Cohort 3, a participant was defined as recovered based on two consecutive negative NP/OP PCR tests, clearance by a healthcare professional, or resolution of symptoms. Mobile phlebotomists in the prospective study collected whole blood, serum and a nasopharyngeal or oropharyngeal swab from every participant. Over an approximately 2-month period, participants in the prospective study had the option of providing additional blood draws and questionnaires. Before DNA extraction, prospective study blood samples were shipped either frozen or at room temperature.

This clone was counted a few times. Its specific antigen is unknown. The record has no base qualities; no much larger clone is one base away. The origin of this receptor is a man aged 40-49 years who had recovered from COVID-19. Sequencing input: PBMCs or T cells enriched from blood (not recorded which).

Here is the DNA: TGTGCCAGCGCTAGCGGGGGTTTAAGGGAGCAGTACTTC. This gives the protein CASASGGLREQYF. This receptor chain uses TRBV19 and TRBJ2-7; TRBD2 fits 10 bases in the junction. CDR1 and CDR2 were assigned from the germline V gene (reference sequence) as LNHDA and SQIVND. Measured from the cysteine to the phenylalanine, the CDR3 is 13 residues long. The CDR3 DNA has 39 bases and is translated from base 1. Clipping removes 9 bases from V and 7 bases from J, with 9 as the unmatched junction base count.